This T cell receptor beta chain stems from a study of neurological immune-mediated disorders. Overall study findings and caveats: One cluster of related CDR3 sequences contained, by phylogenetic grouping, the repertoires of 18 of 34 multiple sclerosis patients and formed a possible signature. No expanded-clone CDR3 amino acid sequence recurred across subjects, suggesting private TCR-beta repertoires. The most TCR clonal expansion was seen in HTLV-1-associated myelopathy, and the least was seen in multiple sclerosis, which fell below healthy controls.

Trimming pared 5 bases from V and 1 base from J, leaving 17 bases between. The V gene's germline CDR1 is DFQATT and CDR2 SNEGSKA (reference sequence). The CDR3 runs to 15 residues. Time point indicated: longitudinal time-point 1 (baseline). It was by 5'RACE with 10-nucleotide random UMIs that the cDNA was made. MiXCR, run by TCRdb on the 5' RACE reads, gives a single entry per CDR3 protein. The data show approximately 37,000 distinct CDR3 sequences, about 3.2% seen once. The table lists this clonotype with many counts. Antigen: not known. The TCR comes from an older woman with multiple sclerosis. The sequencing input was PBMCs. The V call is TRBV20-1, the J call TRBJ1-2; no reliable D call. The CDR3 is CSAGNTNLFNYGYTF. Written as DNA, the CDR3 is TGCAGTGCTGGAAATACTAACCTCTTTAACTATGGCTACACCTTC.